Listed below are T cell receptor beta chains from one sample, sequenced in a study of T cells in pancreatic ductal adenocarcinoma. Some clones are missing from TCRdb's copy, which holds only in-frame ones; the method was immunoSEQ multiplex PCR. The table records about 100,000 clones, 90% to 95% of them present only once. The sample taken for sequencing was PBMCs. These receptors were taken from a human donor with pancreatic ductal adenocarcinoma. Each CDR3 is given with its conserved first and last residue. A D gene is named only where the DNA matches it firmly. For some rows the clone size is stated as once, few or many, or as a class when expanded; others skip it.

cdr3_length: 14
v_call: TRBV5-1
clone_size: .
d_call: TRBD2
j_call: TRBJ2-1
cdr3_aa: CASSWTSGSYEQFF
cdr3_nt: TGCGCCAGCAGCTGGACTAGCGGGAGCTATGAGCAGTTCTTC

cdr3_length: 14
v_call: TRBV4-1
clone_size: .
d_call: .
j_call: TRBJ1-2
cdr3_aa: CASSHPGELRGYTF
cdr3_nt: TGCGCCAGCAGCCATCCCGGCGAGTTGAGGGGCTACACCTTC

cdr3_length: 14
v_call: TRBV6-5
clone_size: .
d_call: TRBD2
j_call: TRBJ2-7
cdr3_aa: CASRWGLDAYEQYF
cdr3_nt: TGTGCCAGCAGATGGGGACTAGACGCCTACGAGCAGTACTTC

cdr3_length: 15
v_call: TRBV13
clone_size: .
d_call: .
j_call: TRBJ2-2
cdr3_aa: CASSSGTSRAGELFF
cdr3_nt: TGTGCCAGCAGCTCTGGGACTTCCAGGGCCGGGGAGCTGTTTTTT

cdr3_length: 14
v_call: TRBV5-1
clone_size: once
d_call: .
j_call: TRBJ2-5
cdr3_aa: CASSLAGAVETQYF
cdr3_nt: TGCGCCAGCAGCCTGGCTGGGGCAGTGGAGACCCAGTACTTC

cdr3_length: 15
v_call: TRBV7-9
clone_size: .
d_call: TRBD1
j_call: TRBJ2-2
cdr3_aa: CASSPGTGDAGELFF
cdr3_nt: TGTGCCAGCAGCCCCGGGACAGGGGATGCCGGGGAGCTGTTTTTT

cdr3_length: 15
v_call: TRBV5-1
clone_size: .
d_call: TRBD2
j_call: TRBJ2-1
cdr3_aa: CASSPRLAAVNEQFF
cdr3_nt: TGCGCCAGCAGCCCCCGCCTAGCGGCCGTCAATGAGCAGTTCTTC

cdr3_length: 15
v_call: TRBV5-5
clone_size: .
d_call: TRBD1
j_call: TRBJ1-5
cdr3_aa: CASRPSTGNNQPQHF
cdr3_nt: TGTGCCAGCAGACCGTCGACAGGGAACAATCAGCCCCAGCATTTT

cdr3_length: 16
v_call: TRBV9
clone_size: .
d_call: TRBD2
j_call: TRBJ2-2
cdr3_aa: CASSSLAGLSVGELFF
cdr3_nt: TGTGCCAGCAGCTCTCTAGCGGGATTATCGGTCGGGGAGCTGTTTTTT

cdr3_length: 13
v_call: TRBV19
clone_size: .
d_call: .
j_call: TRBJ2-7
cdr3_aa: CASSIGVAYEQYF
cdr3_nt: TGTGCCAGTAGTATCGGGGTAGCCTACGAGCAGTACTTC

cdr3_length: 16
v_call: TRBV9
clone_size: .
d_call: .
j_call: TRBJ1-1
cdr3_aa: CASSVGGGSVDTEAFF
cdr3_nt: TGTGCCAGCAGCGTAGGTGGGGGCTCTGTGGACACTGAAGCTTTCTTT

cdr3_length: 15
v_call: TRBV7-6
clone_size: .
d_call: .
j_call: TRBJ2-1
cdr3_aa: CASSLGSISYNEQFF
cdr3_nt: TGTGCCAGCAGCTTAGGGTCTATTTCCTACAATGAGCAGTTCTTC

cdr3_length: 14
v_call: TRBV2
clone_size: .
d_call: .
j_call: TRBJ2-2
cdr3_aa: CASRGGANTGELFF
cdr3_nt: TGTGCCAGCAGGGGCGGGGCGAACACCGGGGAGCTGTTTTTT

cdr3_length: 15
v_call: TRBV11-1
clone_size: .
d_call: .
j_call: TRBJ2-2
cdr3_aa: CASSSRLPRTGELFF
cdr3_nt: TGTGCCAGCAGCTCCAGGCTCCCCCGGACCGGGGAGCTGTTTTTT

cdr3_length: 15
v_call: TRBV28
clone_size: .
d_call: TRBD1
j_call: TRBJ2-7
cdr3_aa: CASKSGTGSSYEQYF
cdr3_nt: TGTGCCAGCAAATCCGGGACAGGGAGCTCCTACGAGCAGTACTTC

cdr3_length: 13
v_call: TRBV7-7
clone_size: .
d_call: .
j_call: TRBJ1-5
cdr3_aa: CASSAGFNQPQHF
cdr3_nt: TGTGCCAGCAGCGCAGGTTTCAATCAGCCCCAGCATTTT

cdr3_length: 14
v_call: TRBV28
clone_size: .
d_call: TRBD2
j_call: TRBJ2-2
cdr3_aa: CASSFQRGTGELFF
cdr3_nt: TGTGCCAGCAGTTTCCAGCGGGGTACCGGGGAGCTGTTTTTT

cdr3_length: 13
v_call: TRBV25-1
clone_size: .
d_call: TRBD1
j_call: TRBJ1-2
cdr3_aa: CASSLSTGYGYTF
cdr3_nt: TGTGCCAGCAGTCTGTCGACAGGGTATGGCTACACCTTC

cdr3_length: 16
v_call: TRBV6-5
clone_size: few
d_call: TRBD2
j_call: TRBJ2-7
cdr3_aa: CASSYSNRAREGEQYF
cdr3_nt: TGTGCCAGCAGTTACTCCAACAGGGCTCGGGAGGGCGAGCAGTACTTC

cdr3_length: 16
v_call: TRBV9
clone_size: .
d_call: .
j_call: TRBJ2-2
cdr3_aa: CASSPRVAAWAGELFF
cdr3_nt: TGTGCCAGCAGCCCCCGGGTAGCAGCCTGGGCCGGGGAGCTGTTTTTT

cdr3_length: 18
v_call: TRBV28
clone_size: .
d_call: .
j_call: TRBJ2-6
cdr3_aa: CASSTTPFQSSGANVLTF
cdr3_nt: TGTGCCAGCAGTACGACACCCTTCCAAAGCTCTGGGGCCAACGTCCTGACTTTC

cdr3_length: 14
v_call: TRBV29-1
clone_size: .
d_call: TRBD1
j_call: TRBJ1-1
cdr3_aa: CSVPRDRGFSEAFF
cdr3_nt: TGCAGCGTTCCCCGGGACAGGGGCTTTTCTGAAGCTTTCTTT

cdr3_length: 13
v_call: TRBV11-1
clone_size: .
d_call: .
j_call: TRBJ2-5
cdr3_aa: CASSFEGLETQYF
cdr3_nt: TGTGCCAGCAGCTTTGAGGGTTTAGAGACCCAGTACTTC

cdr3_length: 15
v_call: TRBV30
clone_size: few
d_call: TRBD1
j_call: TRBJ1-5
cdr3_aa: CAWSTGGSPNQPQHF
cdr3_nt: TGTGCCTGGTCCACAGGGGGAAGTCCGAATCAGCCCCAGCATTTT

cdr3_length: 13
v_call: TRBV7-9
clone_size: .
d_call: .
j_call: TRBJ2-7
cdr3_aa: CASSSIREPEQYF
cdr3_nt: TGTGCCAGCAGCTCGATCCGGGAGCCCGAGCAGTACTTC

cdr3_length: 14
v_call: TRBV9
clone_size: .
d_call: .
j_call: TRBJ2-7
cdr3_aa: CASSVGDTSYEQYF
cdr3_nt: TGTGCCAGCAGCGTAGGGGACACTTCCTACGAGCAGTACTTC

cdr3_length: 15
v_call: TRBV7-9
clone_size: .
d_call: TRBD2
j_call: TRBJ2-1
cdr3_aa: CASAGTSGSFNEQFF
cdr3_nt: TGTGCCAGTGCCGGGACTAGCGGGAGTTTTAATGAGCAGTTCTTC

cdr3_length: 12
v_call: TRBV7-9
clone_size: .
d_call: .
j_call: TRBJ2-3
cdr3_aa: CASSFGGDTQYF
cdr3_nt: TGTGCCAGCAGCTTCGGAGGAGATACGCAGTATTTT

cdr3_length: 14
v_call: TRBV4-2
clone_size: few
d_call: TRBD2
j_call: TRBJ2-5
cdr3_aa: CASSQDKREKTQYF
cdr3_nt: TGTGCCAGCAGCCAAGACAAGCGGGAGAAGACCCAGTACTTC